This TCR beta chain came from a study of blood T cell repertoires in COVID-19. CDR1 is SQVTM and CDR2 is ANQGSEA in the germline V gene. This CDR3 contains 12 residues. Trimming at V came to 3 bases and at J to 7 bases, leaving 5 bases not matched to a gene. Some clones are missing from TCRdb's copy, which holds only in-frame ones; the method was immunoSEQ multiplex PCR. The profile shows 250,000 to 350,000 clones, roughly 85% of them singletons. The study drew participants aged about 18 to 89 years from some 23 US areas. Cohorts were determined from participant-reported clinical history. The chain couples TRBV29-1 to TRBJ2-7; the match to TRBD1 covers 8 bases. This clonotype was obtained from a woman aged 45-65 years who had recovered from COVID-19. Sequencing was done on a sample of PBMCs or T cells enriched from blood (not recorded which). CDR3 in amino acids: CSVDGQGWEQYF. CDR3 sequence (DNA): TGCAGCGTTGACGGACAGGGATGGGAGCAGTACTTC.